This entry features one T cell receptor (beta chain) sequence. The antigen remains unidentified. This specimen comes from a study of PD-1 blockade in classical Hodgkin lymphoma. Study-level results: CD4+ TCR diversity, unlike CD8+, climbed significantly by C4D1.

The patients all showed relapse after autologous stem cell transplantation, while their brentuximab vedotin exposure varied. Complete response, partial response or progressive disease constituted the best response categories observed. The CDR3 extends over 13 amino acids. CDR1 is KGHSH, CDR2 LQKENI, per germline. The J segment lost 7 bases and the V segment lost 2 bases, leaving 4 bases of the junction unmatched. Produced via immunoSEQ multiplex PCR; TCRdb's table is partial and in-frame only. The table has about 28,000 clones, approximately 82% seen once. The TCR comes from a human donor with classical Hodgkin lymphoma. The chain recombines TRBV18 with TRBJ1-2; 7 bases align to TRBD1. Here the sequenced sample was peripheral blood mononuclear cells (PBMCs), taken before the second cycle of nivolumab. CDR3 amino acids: CASSPGTEGGYTF. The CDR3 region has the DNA TGTGCCAGCTCACCAGGGACAGAAGGTGGCTACACCTTC.